Below, 16 T cell receptor beta chains from the same sample are listed, as sequenced in a study of blood T cell repertoires in COVID-19. Sequencing used immunoSEQ multiplex PCR; TCRdb keeps in-frame clones, though not all of them. The sample yields 150,000 to 200,000 clones, approximately 90% seen once. The specimen sequenced was peripheral blood. These receptors all stem from a woman under 30 who had recovered from COVID-19.

V and J are TRBV10-3 and TRBJ2-7, with D possibly being TRBD1 (5 bases). CDR1 is ENHRY, CDR2 SYGVKD, per germline. V lost 8 bases and J lost 4, with 12 bases in between. The CDR3 has 12 residues. The CDR3: CAIGQGRYEQYF. The CDR3 coding sequence is TGTGCCATCGGGCAGGGTAGATACGAGCAGTACTTC.

The rearrangement joins TRBV5-4 to TRBJ2-7, with TRBD2 matching over 13 bases. Germline CDR1 is SGHNT and CDR2 is YYREEE (reference sequence). Trimming cost V 2 bases and J 4 bases; bases outside gene matches: 3. This CDR3 region has 15 residues. CDR3 loop: CASSFGTSGTYEQYV. The DNA of the CDR3 is TGTGCCAGCAGCTTTGGGACTAGCGGGACGTACGAGCAGTACGTC.

V and J are TRBV4-1 and TRBJ1-5; D possibly corresponds to TRBD1 (6 bases). Germline V gene sequence: CDR1 MGHRA, CDR2 YSYEKL. The V end was cut by 2 bases, the J end by 0 bases, with 14 bases between. The CDR3 is 17 residues long. The CDR3 loop reads CASSQTGTPYSNQPQHF. The DNA of the CDR3 is TGCGCCAGCAGCCAAACCGGGACACCCTATAGCAATCAGCCCCAGCATTTT.

The chain recombines TRBV5-1 with TRBJ2-1, with 12 nucleotides matching TRBD2. V was clipped by 3 bases and J by 0 bases; unmatched bases: 16. The germline V gene has CDR1 SGHRS and CDR2 YFSETQ. The CDR3 is 21 residues long. The CDR3: CASSYLPTGLAGLTSYNEQFF. DNA for the CDR3: TGCGCCAGCAGCTACCTCCCGACGGGACTAGCGGGCCTGACCTCCTACAATGAGCAGTTCTTC.

The CDR3 reads CASSLGVGAHTEAFF. CDR3 bases: TGTGCCAGCAGCTTAGGAGTGGGGGCGCACACTGAAGCTTTCTTT. The V and J genes are TRBV7-2 and TRBJ1-1, with D possibly matching TRBD1 (6 bases). This CDR3 has 15 residues. Deletions cut 1 base from V and 3 bases from J, with 12 bases between. Germline CDR1 SGHTA, CDR2 FQGNSA.

This clone was found a few times. CDR3 in DNA: TGTGCCAGCGCGCGGAACAGGTTGTTCGCCAAAAACATTCAGTACTTC. Translating it yields CASARNRLFAKNIQYF. The chain recombines TRBV13 with TRBJ2-4, with D maybe TRBD1 (5 bases). V was clipped by 8 bases and J by 1 base, with 18 bases between them. The CDR3 contains 16 residues. CDR1 and CDR2 (germline): PRHDT, FYEKMQ (reference sequence). Combining the CDR3 with reference TRBV13 and TRBJ2-4 gives the whole variable domain AAGVIQSPRHLIKEKRETATLKCYPIPRHDTVYWYQQGPGQDPQFLISFYEKMQSDKGSIPDRFSAQQFSDYHSELNMSSLELGDSALYFCASARNRLFAKNIQYFGAGTRLSVL.

The rearrangement uses TRBV18 and TRBJ2-2; 7 bases are a match to TRBD2. J lost 1 base, V lost 3 bases, and 5 bases had no gene match. Germline CDR1 is KGHSH and CDR2 is LQKENI. The CDR3 sequence is 16 residues long. CDR3 loop: CASSPGLVGNTGELFF. The CDR3 coding sequence is TGTGCCAGCTCACCTGGACTAGTGGGGAACACCGGGGAGCTGTTTTTT.

This chain uses TRBV7-8 with TRBJ1-6; D is possibly TRBD1 (6 bases). The CDR3 consists of 16 residues. Germline-derived CDR1 and CDR2 are SGHVS and FQNEAQ. Trimming shortened V by 2 bases and J by 6 bases, and 14 bases separated the two germline ends. For the CDR3, the DNA is TGTGCCAGCAGCTTACTTGGAGGGGGGGTTAATTCACCCCTCCACTTT. This codes for CASSLLGGGVNSPLHF.

The V call is TRBV7-8, the J call TRBJ2-7; 15 bases are shared with TRBD2. The CDR3 spans 16 residues. Germline CDR1 SGHVS, CDR2 FQNEAQ. After removal of 6 bases from V and 3 bases from J, the junction contained 6 bases not matched to a gene. The CDR3 spells CASSPGTSGRIYEQYV. CDR3 nucleotides: TGTGCCAGCAGTCCCGGGACTAGCGGGAGGATCTACGAGCAGTACGTC.

V and J are TRBV6-2 or TRBV6-3 and TRBJ2-3, with 9 bases lining up with TRBD1. This CDR3 contains 15 residues. V trimming: 6 bases; J trimming: 0 bases; junction bases outside the gene matches: 4. CDR1 and CDR2 (germline): MNHEY, SVGEGT. CDR3 DNA sequence: TGTGCCAGCAGCTCGGGACAGGGAAGCACAGATACGCAGTATTTT. Encoded protein: CASSSGQGSTDTQYF.

This clone was seen a few times. This chain links TRBV7-8 with TRBJ1-1; the match to TRBD1 covers 7 bases. Per the germline V gene, CDR1 is SGHVS and CDR2 is FQNEAQ. The V and J ends lost 5 bases and 0 bases, in that order; junction bases with no gene match: 3. There are 14 residues in the CDR3. CDR3 amino acids: CASSVGQLNTEAFF. CDR3 nucleotide sequence: TGTGCCAGCAGCGTGGGACAGCTGAACACTGAAGCTTTCTTT.

A single count supports this clone. The chain uses TRBV7-9 and TRBJ2-7; D is perhaps TRBD2 (5 bases). The CDR3 covers 13 residues. V lost 5 bases, J lost 2 bases, and 10 bases lay in between. Germline assignment: CDR1 SEHNR and CDR2 FQNEAQ (reference sequence). The CDR3 region has the DNA TGTGCCAGCAGCCCCCCGGGAACCTACGAGCAGTACTTC. This translates into CASSPPGTYEQYF.

This clone was picked up one time. This chain connects TRBV10-3 to TRBJ1-5; TRBD1 aligns across 8 bases. Germline V gene data show CDR1 as ENHRY and CDR2 as SYGVKD. The J segment lost 4 bases and the V segment lost 4 bases, leaving 6 bases of the junction unmatched. The CDR3 length is 15 residues. The CDR3 loop reads CAISVTGQVNQPQHF. The CDR3 region has the DNA TGTGCCATCAGTGTTACGGGACAGGTAAATCAGCCCCAGCATTTT.

This clone was observed at least ten times. This chain connects TRBV2 to TRBJ2-5; no clear D gene. This CDR3 has 13 residues. Germline CDR1 reads SNHLY; CDR2 reads FYNNEI. V lost 7 bases and J 5 bases, leaving 14 bases between the germline ends. Here the CDR3 reads CASMNYGKETQYF. In DNA form, the CDR3 reads TGTGCCAGCATGAACTATGGAAAGGAGACCCAGTACTTC.

The chain carries TRBV27 and TRBJ1-2; 9 bases map to TRBD1. V gave up 5 bases and J gave up 4 bases; unmatched junction bases: 8. Germline values: CDR1 MNHEY, CDR2 SMNVEV (reference sequence). The CDR3 has 15 residues. Here the CDR3 reads CASSPGTGIGYGYTF. The CDR3 nucleotides are TGTGCCAGCAGTCCAGGGACAGGGATTGGCTATGGCTACACCTTC.

The genes are TRBV18 and TRBJ2-6; TRBD1 might be the D (6 bases). The V end lost 3 bases, the J end lost 2 bases, and 8 bases lay between the germline ends. The CDR3 covers 15 residues. CDR1 KGHSH and CDR2 LQKENI come from the germline V gene. In DNA, the CDR3 is TGTGCCAGCTCACCGAGGACAGCTGGGGCCAACGTCCTGACTTTC. It codes for CASSPRTAGANVLTF.